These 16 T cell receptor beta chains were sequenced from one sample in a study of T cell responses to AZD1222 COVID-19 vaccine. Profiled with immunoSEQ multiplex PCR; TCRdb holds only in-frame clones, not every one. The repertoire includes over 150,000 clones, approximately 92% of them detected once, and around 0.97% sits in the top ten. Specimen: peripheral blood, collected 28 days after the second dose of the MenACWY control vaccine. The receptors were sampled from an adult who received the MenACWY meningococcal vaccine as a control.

The CDR3 nucleotides are TGTGCCAGCAGTTTAACCTTTAACATTCAGTACTTC. Amino acid sequence: CASSLTFNIQYF. The chain has TRBV12-3 or TRBV12-4 and TRBJ2-4; D remains unclear. With 2 bases removed from V and 7 bases from J, the gap between germline ends came to 6 bases. The CDR3 totals 12 residues.

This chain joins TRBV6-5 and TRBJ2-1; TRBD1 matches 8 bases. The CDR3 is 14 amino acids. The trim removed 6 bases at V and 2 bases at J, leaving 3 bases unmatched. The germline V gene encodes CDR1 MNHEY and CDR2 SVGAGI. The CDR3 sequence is CASRTDRAYNEQFF. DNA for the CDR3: TGTGCCAGCAGAACGGACAGGGCCTACAATGAGCAGTTCTTC.

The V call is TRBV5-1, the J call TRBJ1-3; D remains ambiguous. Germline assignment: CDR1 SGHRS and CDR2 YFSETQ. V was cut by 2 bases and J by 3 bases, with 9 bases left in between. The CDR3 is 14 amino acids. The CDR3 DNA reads TGCGCCAGCAGCTTACCGGGGAGTGGAAACACCATATATTTT. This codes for CASSLPGSGNTIYF.

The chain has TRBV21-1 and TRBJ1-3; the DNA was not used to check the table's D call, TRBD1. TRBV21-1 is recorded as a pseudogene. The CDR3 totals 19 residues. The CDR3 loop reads CASSKSPQRVTDSGNTIYF. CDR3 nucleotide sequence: TGTGCCAGCAGCAAAAGTCCCCAAAGGGTGACAGACTCTGGAAACACCATATATTTT.

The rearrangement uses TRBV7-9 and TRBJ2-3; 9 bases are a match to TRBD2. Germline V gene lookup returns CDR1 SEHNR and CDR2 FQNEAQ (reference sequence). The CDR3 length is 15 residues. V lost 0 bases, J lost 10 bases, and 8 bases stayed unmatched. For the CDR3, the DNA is TGTGCCAGCAGCTTAGCGGGCGGGGGGGCCGTTCCGCAGTATTTT. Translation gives CASSLAGGGAVPQYF.

CDR3 in amino acids: CASSQDHQQPQHF. DNA of the CDR3: TGCGCCAGCAGCCAAGATCACCAACAGCCCCAGCATTTT. The chain employs TRBV4-1 and TRBJ1-5; D is unclear. The germline V and J ends were trimmed by 0 bases and 7 bases, with 7 bases remaining between them. Germline V lookup: CDR1 MGHRA, CDR2 YSYEKL. The CDR3 length is 13 residues.

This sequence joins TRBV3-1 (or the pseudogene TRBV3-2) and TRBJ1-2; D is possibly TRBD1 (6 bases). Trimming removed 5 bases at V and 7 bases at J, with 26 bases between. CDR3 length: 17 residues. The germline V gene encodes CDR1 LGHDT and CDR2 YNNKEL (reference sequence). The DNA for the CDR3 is TGTGCCAGCAGCTCCACGTGGGCTACAGGGCTTAAAGGTGGCTACACCTTC. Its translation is CASSSTWATGLKGGYTF.

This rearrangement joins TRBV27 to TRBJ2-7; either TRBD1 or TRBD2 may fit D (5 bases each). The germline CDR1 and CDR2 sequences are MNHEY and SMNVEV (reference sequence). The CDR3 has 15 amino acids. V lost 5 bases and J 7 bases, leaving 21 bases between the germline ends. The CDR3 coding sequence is TGTGCCAGCAGTCCTCTCCCCCTGGGGACGAGGGAGCAGTACTTC. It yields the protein CASSPLPLGTREQYF.

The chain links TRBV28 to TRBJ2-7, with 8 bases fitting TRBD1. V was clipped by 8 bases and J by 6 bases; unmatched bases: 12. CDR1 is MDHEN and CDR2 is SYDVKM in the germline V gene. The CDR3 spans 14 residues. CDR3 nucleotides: TGTGCCAGCTGTTCTGGCAGGGGGCCCTCCGAGCAGTACTTC. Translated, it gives CASCSGRGPSEQYF.

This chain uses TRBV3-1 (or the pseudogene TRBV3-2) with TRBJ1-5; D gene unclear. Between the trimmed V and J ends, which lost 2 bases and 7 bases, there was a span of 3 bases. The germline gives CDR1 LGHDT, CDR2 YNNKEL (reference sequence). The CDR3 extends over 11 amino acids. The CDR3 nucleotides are TGTGCCAGCAGCCAAACGCAGCCCCAGCATTTT. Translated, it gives CASSQTQPQHF.

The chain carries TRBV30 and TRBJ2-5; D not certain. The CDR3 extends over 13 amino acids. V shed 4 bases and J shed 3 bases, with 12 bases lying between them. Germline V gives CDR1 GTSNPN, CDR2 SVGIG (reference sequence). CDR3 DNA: TGTGCCTGGATTCCTATCGAGGAAGAGACCCAGTACTTC. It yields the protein CAWIPIEEETQYF.

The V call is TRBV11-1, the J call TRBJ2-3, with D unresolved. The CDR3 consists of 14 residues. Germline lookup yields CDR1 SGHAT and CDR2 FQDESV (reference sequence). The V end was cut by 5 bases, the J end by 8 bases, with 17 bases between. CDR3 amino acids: CASSRAGNRGTQYF. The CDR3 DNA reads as TGTGCCAGCAGCAGGGCAGGTAATAGAGGTACGCAGTATTTT.

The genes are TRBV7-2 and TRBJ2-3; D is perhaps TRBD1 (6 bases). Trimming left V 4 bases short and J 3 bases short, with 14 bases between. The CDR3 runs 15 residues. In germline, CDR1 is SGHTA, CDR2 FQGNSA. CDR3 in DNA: TGTGCCAGCAGCTCCAATCCAAGGGGGACAGATACGCAGTATTTT. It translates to CASSSNPRGTDTQYF.

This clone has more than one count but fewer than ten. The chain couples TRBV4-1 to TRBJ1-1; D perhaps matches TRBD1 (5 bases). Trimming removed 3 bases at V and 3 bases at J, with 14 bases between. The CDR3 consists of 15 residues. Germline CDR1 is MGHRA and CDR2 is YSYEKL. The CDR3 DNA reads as TGCGCCAGCAGCCAGAACCCGGGGCAATACACTGAAGCTTTCTTT. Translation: CASSQNPGQYTEAFF.

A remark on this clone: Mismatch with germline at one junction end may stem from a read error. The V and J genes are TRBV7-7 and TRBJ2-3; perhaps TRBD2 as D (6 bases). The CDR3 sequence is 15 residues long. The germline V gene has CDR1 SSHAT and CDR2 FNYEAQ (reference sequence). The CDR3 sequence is CASSSRGGAGDTQYF. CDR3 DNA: TGTGCTAGCAGCTCCCGGGGCGGGGCGGGGGATACGCAGTATTTT.

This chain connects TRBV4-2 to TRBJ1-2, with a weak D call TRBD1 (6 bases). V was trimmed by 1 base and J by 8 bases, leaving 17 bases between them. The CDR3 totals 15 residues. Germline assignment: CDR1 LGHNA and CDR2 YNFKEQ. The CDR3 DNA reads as TGTGCCAGCAGCCAAGCATCGGGCAGGGGCGAGGGCTACACCTTC. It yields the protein CASSQASGRGEGYTF.